The 21 T cell receptor beta chains listed next were all sequenced from one sample in a study of cytomegalovirus exposure and HLA in healthy donors. The primer mix had 60 Vbeta and 13 Jbeta primers. Measured with immunoSEQ multiplex PCR; TCRdb has only the in-frame clones, and not every one. The data hold 170,000 or so clones, with around four fifths observed a single time. The sample was PBMCs. These TCRs come from a man in his forties or fifties in good health and CMV-seronegative.

The V and J genes are TRBV30 and TRBJ1-5; perhaps TRBD1 as D (5 bases). The CDR3 has 15 amino acids. With 1 base removed from V and 7 bases from J, the gap between germline ends came to 17 bases. CDR1 is GTSNPN, CDR2 SVGIG, per germline (reference sequence). CDR3 nucleotides: TGTGCCTGGAGTGATCGCGGGGCGGGAAGGCAGCCCCAGCATTTT. This sequence encodes CAWSDRGAGRQPQHF.

This chain joins TRBV4-1 and TRBJ2-1; D call uncertain. In germline, CDR1 is MGHRA, CDR2 YSYEKL. Trimming removed 0 bases at V and 9 bases at J, with 12 bases between. The CDR3 length is 14 residues. The CDR3 DNA follows: TGCGCCAGCAGCCAAGAGGGTTCGGGTGGTGAGCAGTTCTTC. This sequence encodes CASSQEGSGGEQFF.

V is TRBV9 and J is TRBJ1-2; D remains unclear. Germline assignment: CDR1 SGDLS and CDR2 YYNGEE. Trimming left V 5 bases short and J 2 bases short, with 4 bases between. The CDR3 runs to 11 residues. CDR3 protein: CASSSNYGYTF. DNA for the CDR3: TGTGCCAGCAGTTCAAACTATGGCTACACCTTC.

This clone was counted only a few times. The J gene is TRBJ1-4, the V gene TRBV6-1; no clear D gene. This CDR3 has 15 residues. Germline V gives CDR1 MNHNS, CDR2 SASEGT. The V end was cut by 6 bases, the J end by 0 bases, with 11 bases between. For the CDR3, the DNA is TGTGCCAGCAGCCTGGGAGGGACAACTAATGAAAAACTGTTTTTT. It is translated as CASSLGGTTNEKLFF.

V is TRBV7-2 and J is TRBJ2-7; D is unclear. The germline V gene encodes CDR1 SGHTA and CDR2 FQGNSA. CDR3 length: 12 amino acids. Trimming left V 4 bases short and J 4 bases short, with 8 bases between. The CDR3 sequence is CASSSTRYEQYF. The DNA for the CDR3 is TGTGCCAGCAGCTCGACTCGTTACGAGCAGTACTTC.

The chain uses TRBV5-1 and TRBJ2-7; 8 bases are shared with TRBD1. The CDR3 is 15 amino acids. The germline gives CDR1 SGHRS, CDR2 YFSETQ. The ends lost 4 bases at V and 4 bases at J; junction bases unmatched: 10. The DNA for the CDR3 is TGCGCCAGCAGCCTATCACCAGGGGGCCCTTACGAGCAGTACTTC. Translation: CASSLSPGGPYEQYF.

This clone was observed once. J is TRBJ2-7 and V is TRBV7-3; TRBD1 matches at 10 bases. CDR1 and CDR2 from the germline V gene are SGHTA and FQGTGA. This CDR3 region has 15 residues. J was trimmed by 3 bases and V by 4 bases; bases with no gene match: 6. CDR3 DNA: TGTGCCAGCAGCTCGCTCGGGACAGGGGTCTACGAGCAGTACTTC. Encoded protein: CASSSLGTGVYEQYF.

This clone has just a few counts. The rearrangement joins TRBV4-1 to TRBJ2-6; no firm D call. This CDR3 contains 14 residues. V was cut by 5 bases and J by 0 bases, with 5 bases left in between. Germline-derived CDR1 and CDR2 are MGHRA and YSYEKL. CDR3: CASSSSSGANVLTF. The DNA for the CDR3 is TGCGCCAGCAGCTCCTCCTCTGGGGCCAACGTCCTGACTTTC.

This chain joins TRBV21-1 and TRBJ2-6; TRBD2 reflects the table's D call only, with no check against the DNA. TRBV21-1 is termed a pseudogene. The length of the CDR3 is 17 residues. This chain's CDR3 is CASSGGTKSSGANVLTF. The CDR3 DNA reads TGTGCCAGCTCCGGAGGGACGAAGAGCTCTGGGGCCAACGTCCTGACTTTC.

V is TRBV30 and J is TRBJ2-3; perhaps TRBD2 as D (5 bases). The length of the CDR3 is 15 residues. In germline, CDR1 is GTSNPN, CDR2 SVGIG (reference sequence). Trimming took off 4 bases at V and 0 bases at J, with 14 bases between the two ends. Here the CDR3 DNA reads TGTGCCTGGAATTCGGTTAGCGCTAGCACAGATACGCAGTATTTT. It specifies CAWNSVSASTDTQYF.

To note about this clone: Other DNA sequences in the sample encode the same CDR3. The chain employs TRBV18 and TRBJ2-6; 11 bases align to TRBD2. This CDR3 comprises 19 residues. Germline values: CDR1 KGHSH, CDR2 LQKENI. The V segment lost 1 base and the J segment 6 bases; nucleotides outside the gene matches: 11. CDR3 DNA: TGTGCCAGCTCACCACTGGCTAGCGGGGGGCCACGGGTGGCCAACGTCCTGACTTTC. This encodes CASSPLASGGPRVANVLTF. Supplemented by reference TRBV18 and TRBJ2-6, the full variable domain reads NAGVMQNPRHLVRRRGQEARLRCSPMKGHSHVYWYRQLPEEGLKFMVYLQKENIIDESGMPKERFSAEFPKEGPSILRIQQVVRGDSAAYFCASSPLASGGPRVANVLTFGAGSRLTVL.

This clone was recorded once. Here the CDR3 reads CASRLTGVPEKLFF. In nucleotides, the CDR3 is TGTGCCAGCAGGCTGACAGGGGTCCCGGAAAAACTGTTTTTT. The chain carries TRBV2 and TRBJ1-4, with 8 nucleotides matching TRBD1. In germline, CDR1 is SNHLY, CDR2 FYNNEI. V was clipped by 6 bases and J by 8 bases; unmatched bases: 8. This CDR3 has 14 amino acids. Based on the CDR3 plus reference TRBV2 and TRBJ1-4, the full variable domain is EPEVTQTPSHQVTQMGQEVILRCVPISNHLYFYWYRQILGQKVEFLVSFYNNEISEKSEIFDDQFSVERPDGSNFTLKIRSTKLEDSAMYFCASRLTGVPEKLFFGSGTQLSVL.

This chain links TRBV6-6 with TRBJ1-2, with unresolved D. Trimming removed 4 bases from V and 8 bases from J, with 23 bases in between. The CDR3 is 16 amino acids. Germline CDR1 MNHNY, CDR2 SVGAGI (reference sequence). CDR3 amino acids: CASSSRNGGWGSGYTF. The CDR3, as DNA: TGTGCCAGCAGTTCCCGGAACGGAGGTTGGGGATCAGGCTACACCTTC.

The chain combines TRBV11-2 with TRBJ1-6; D may be TRBD1 (6 bases). The CDR3 is made up of 15 amino acids. Germline V CDR1 and CDR2: SGHAT, FQNNGV. The V end was cut by 4 bases, the J end by 7 bases, with 14 bases between. This CDR3 is CASSSLQGRNSPLHF. Here the CDR3 DNA reads TGTGCCAGCAGCTCCTTACAGGGCAGGAATTCACCCCTCCACTTT. Looking up the rest from reference TRBV11-2 and TRBJ1-6 gives the full variable domain: EAGVAQSPRYKIIEKRQSVAFWCNPISGHATLYWYQQILGQGPKLLIQFQNNGVVDDSQLPKDRFSAERLKGVDSTLKIQPAKLEDSAVYLCASSSLQGRNSPLHFGNGTRLTVT.

This clone was observed a few times. The chain carries TRBV7-2 and TRBJ1-5, with 7 bases aligning to TRBD1. The CDR3 contains 12 residues. Germline lookup yields CDR1 SGHTA and CDR2 FQGNSA. The ends lost 7 bases at V and 9 bases at J; junction bases unmatched: 6. DNA for the CDR3: TGTGCCAGCACCGATCGACAGGGGCCCCAGCATTTT. Amino acid sequence: CASTDRQGPQHF.

In regard to this clone: One end of the junction varies from germline; a read error may be responsible. Distinct nucleotide sequences in the sample also encode this CDR3. V usage is TRBV6-1 and J usage is TRBJ1-2; TRBD1 aligns across 8 bases. The CDR3 extends over 14 amino acids. CDR1 and CDR2 from the germline V gene are MNHNS and SASEGT. CDR3 DNA: TGTGCCAGCAGTGGGACAGGGAGAGACTACGGCTACACCTTC. This sequence encodes CASSGTGRDYGYTF.

V gene TRBV6-1 combines with J gene TRBJ2-1; 11 bases match TRBD2. The CDR3 covers 15 residues. Trimming at V came to 4 bases and at J to 7 bases, leaving 6 bases not matched to a gene. The V gene's germline CDR1 is MNHNS and CDR2 SASEGT. The CDR3 DNA is TGTGCCAGCAGTGCACCGGGACTAGCGGTTAATGAGCAGTTCTTC. This translates into CASSAPGLAVNEQFF.

The chain has TRBV4-3 and TRBJ1-4; the match to TRBD1 covers 10 bases. Germline assignment: CDR1 LGHNA and CDR2 YSLEER. The length of the CDR3 is 15 residues. Trimming removed 2 bases from V and 5 bases from J; junction bases left unmatched: 2. The CDR3 DNA reads as TGCGCCAGCAGCCAAACGGGACAGGGGAATGAAAAACTGTTTTTT. This codes for CASSQTGQGNEKLFF.

The rearrangement joins TRBV18 to TRBJ2-7, with 7 nucleotides matching TRBD2. The V gene end was trimmed by 6 bases and the J gene end by 3 bases; junction bases not matched to a gene: 11. This CDR3 is 15 amino acids long. CDR1 KGHSH and CDR2 LQKENI come from the germline V gene. The CDR3 here is CASSLGGKGGYEQYF. DNA of the CDR3: TGTGCCAGCTCCCTCGGGGGGAAGGGAGGCTACGAGCAGTACTTC.

The chain is built from TRBV29-1 and TRBJ2-6, with no clear D. The length of the CDR3 is 14 residues. The V end was cut by 6 bases, the J end by 0 bases, with 9 bases between. Germline V gene data show CDR1 as SQVTM and CDR2 as ANQGSEA. The CDR3 bases are TGCAGCGTAGAGTTACTCTCTGGGGCCAACGTCCTGACTTTC. This sequence encodes CSVELLSGANVLTF.

This clone was picked up a small number of times. This chain uses TRBV6-8 with TRBJ2-1; D is unresolved. Germline V gene lookup returns CDR1 MNHGY and CDR2 SAAAGT. This CDR3 spans 13 amino acids. Trimming cost V 6 bases and J 7 bases, with 13 bases left between them. In nucleotides, the CDR3 is TGTGCCAGCAGCAACCCCCCCCAGAATGAGCAGTTCTTC. Its translation is CASSNPPQNEQFF.